This T cell receptor beta chain stems from a study of CD8 T cells in ankylosing spondylitis. By quantitative 5'-RACE with molecular barcodes, the TCR beta libraries were made. MiXCR, run by TCRdb on the 5' RACE reads, gives a single entry per CDR3 protein. The profile covers some 140,000 distinct CDR3 sequences, with approximately 10% appearing a single time and around 4.1% taken by the ten largest. V lost 1 base, J lost 0 bases, and 8 bases lay in between. CDR3 size: 14 residues. The germline gives CDR1 DFQATT, CDR2 SNEGSKA (reference sequence). The table lists this clonotype with many counts. Its matching antigen is unknown. General observations from the study: Matched synovial fluid from ankylosing spondylitis patients was reported to be enriched for disease-linked clones. There were earlier reports of some motif variants in reactive arthritis synovial fluid and blood.

The clonotype originates from a female donor with ankylosing spondylitis or in good health (not recorded which). Sequencing was done on a sample of blood, either unsorted or a sorted T cell fraction (not recorded which). This rearrangement joins TRBV20-1 to TRBJ2-3; no reliable D call. The chain's CDR3 is CSARVQDSTDTQYF. CDR3 nucleotides: TGCAGTGCTAGAGTTCAGGACAGCACAGATACGCAGTATTTT.